The T cell receptor (beta chain) under discussion was sequenced for a study of cytomegalovirus exposure and HLA in healthy donors. V lost 1 base to trimming and J lost 10 bases; unmatched junction nucleotides: 9. CDR3 length: 16 amino acids. Germline CDR1 is SGHVS and CDR2 is FQNEAQ. Study conclusions and caveats: The productive fraction for most TCR beta V segments was about 90% or about 30% in an earlier analysis. Follow-up analysis later connected one missense variant in DCLRE1C with trimming of TCR beta V- and J-genes. Researchers reportedly found TCR beta sequences accurately predicted most subjects' HLA-A and HLA-B alleles.

Remarks on this clone: Its antigen is unidentified.

Use of 60 Vbeta and 13 Jbeta primers characterized the PCR. Libraries were prepared by immunoSEQ multiplex PCR; TCRdb keeps only in-frame clonotypes and omits some of them. In the table there are under 150,000 clones, 60% to 80% of which are singletons. This rearrangement joins TRBV7-8 to TRBJ2-1; 11 bases map to TRBD2. The sample comprised PBMCs. The sequence came from a woman in her twenties or thirties in good health and CMV-seronegative. CDR3 DNA sequence: TGTGCCAGCAGCTTAGTATTTAGCGGGGGGGCCGGCGAGCAGTTCTTC. Translated, it gives CASSLVFSGGAGEQFF.